Below are 4 T cell receptor beta chains sequenced from a single sample in a study of T cell repertoires in cytomegalovirus infection. TCRdb fed the reads into MiXCR, producing one record per CDR3 protein. The repertoire holds around 360,000 distinct CDR3 sequences, with about 35% as singletons. No antigen is known for these receptors. The sequences come from cultured PBMCs, collected from culture after CMV antigen stimulation. The receptors here all came from a human donor in good health (CMV status not recorded). Some clones in this sample may be carry-over from other donors' samples.

This clonotype was seen once. The rearrangement uses TRBV28 and TRBJ2-5, with 8 bases aligning to TRBD1. Unmatched junction bases numbered 4, after V lost 1 base and J lost 3 bases. CDR3 length equals 15 residues. Germline CDR1 and CDR2: MDHEN and SYDVKM. CDR3 in DNA: TGTGCCAGCAGTTTATCAGGACAGGGAAAAGAGACCCAGTACTTC. Its protein product is CASSLSGQGKETQYF.

This chain joins TRBV7-9 and TRBJ1-5; weak D call: TRBD1 (6 bases). Per germline, CDR1 SEHNR and CDR2 FQNEAQ (reference sequence). V was pared by 5 bases and J by 0 bases, with 14 bases between. CDR3 size: 16 residues. The CDR3 bases are TGTGCCAGCAGCCTCGGGACACCATATAGCAATCAGCCCCAGCATTTT. Amino acids: CASSLGTPYSNQPQHF.

The chain combines TRBV18 with TRBJ1-5; 9 bases line up with TRBD1. This CDR3 contains 16 residues. V lost 5 bases to trimming and J lost 3 bases; unmatched junction nucleotides: 8. CDR1 KGHSH and CDR2 LQKENI come from the germline V gene. The CDR3 coding sequence is TGTGCCAGCTCAAACGGGACAGGGTGGGACAATCAGCCCCAGCATTTT. Residues: CASSNGTGWDNQPQHF.

This CDR3 reads CSASAGTTNEKLFF. CDR3 bases: TGCAGTGCAAGTGCAGGGACAACTAATGAAAAACTGTTTTTT. This chain uses TRBV20-1 with TRBJ1-4, with D maybe TRBD1 (5 bases). Germline loops: CDR1 DFQATT, CDR2 SNEGSKA (reference sequence). Trimming removed 6 bases from V and 0 bases from J, with 11 bases in between. The CDR3 runs to 14 residues.